The 21 T cell receptor beta chains below were found in one sample sequenced in a study of blood T cell repertoires in COVID-19. The assay was immunoSEQ multiplex PCR, and TCRdb's table has in-frame clones only and misses some. Among about 100,000 clones listed, less than 90% were seen once. Sequences were obtained from peripheral blood. All receptors come from a young man in a cohort sampled during active COVID-19.

The chain combines TRBV27 with TRBJ2-7; maybe TRBD1 (6 bases). This CDR3 has 13 amino acids. The V gene lost 4 bases and the J gene lost 4 bases, with 11 bases spanning the gap. CDR1 MNHEY and CDR2 SMNVEV come from the germline V gene (reference sequence). CDR3 protein: CASSSYREYEQYF. The CDR3 DNA reads TGTGCCAGCAGTTCCTACAGGGAATACGAGCAGTACTTC.

CDR3: CASSLDSRGREQYF. The DNA of the CDR3 is TGTGCCAGCAGCTTGGACAGCAGGGGGCGAGAGCAGTACTTC. The chain couples TRBV5-4 to TRBJ2-7; 8 bases match TRBD1. Germline V CDR1 and CDR2: SGHNT, YYREEE (reference sequence). The CDR3 spans 14 residues. J lost 7 bases, V lost 0 bases, and 6 bases had no gene match.

The V gene is TRBV9, the J gene TRBJ2-3, with TRBD2 as a possible D gene (6 bases). Per germline, CDR1 SGDLS and CDR2 YYNGEE. This CDR3 spans 12 amino acids. V dropped 3 bases and J dropped 6 bases, with 8 bases sitting between them. CDR3 bases: TGTGCCAGCAGCGCAAGCGGGGATACGCAGTATTTT. It specifies CASSASGDTQYF.

The rearrangement links TRBV4-1 to TRBJ2-5, with 8 bases fitting TRBD1. The V gene's germline CDR1 is MGHRA and CDR2 YSYEKL. The CDR3 has 16 residues. The V and J ends lost 0 bases and 4 bases, in that order; junction bases with no gene match: 7. The CDR3 protein is CASSQDRGRSGETQYF. The CDR3 DNA is TGCGCCAGCAGCCAAGACAGGGGGCGTTCCGGAGAGACCCAGTACTTC.

V gene TRBV24-1 combines with J gene TRBJ2-7; 14 positions match TRBD2. V was pared by 4 bases and J by 7 bases, with 5 bases of the junction left unmatched. The CDR3 sequence is 15 residues long. CDR1 KGHDR and CDR2 SFDVKD come from the germline V gene. The CDR3 nucleotides read TGTGCCACCAGTGAGGGGACTAGCGGGGGACGAGAGCAGTACTTC. Its protein product is CATSEGTSGGREQYF.

The chain links TRBV9 to TRBJ2-3; 7 nucleotides line up with TRBD1. From germline, CDR1 is SGDLS and CDR2 YYNGEE. J gave up 0 bases and V 0 bases, and 1 base lay outside the gene matches. The CDR3 is 15 amino acids. CDR3 sequence (DNA): TGTGCCAGCAGCGTAGGGGGACAGAGCACAGATACGCAGTATTTT. It translates to CASSVGGQSTDTQYF.

This rearrangement joins TRBV11-3 to TRBJ2-3, with 7 bases that match TRBD2. Germline CDR1 is SGHNT and CDR2 is YENEEA. V dropped 3 bases and J dropped 1; count of bases not matched to a gene: 1. The CDR3 is made up of 14 amino acids. Here the CDR3 reads CASSFRGGTDTQYF. The CDR3 DNA reads as TGTGCCAGCAGCTTCCGGGGGGGCACAGATACGCAGTATTTT.

The V gene is TRBV6-5, the J gene TRBJ1-2, with 7 bases lining up with TRBD1. The germline V gene encodes CDR1 MNHEY and CDR2 SVGAGI. V gave up 7 bases and J gave up 5 bases; unmatched junction bases: 13. CDR3 size: 15 residues. The CDR3 loop reads CASMPREGGKYGYTF. DNA for the CDR3: TGTGCCAGCATGCCAAGGGAAGGGGGCAAATATGGCTACACCTTC.

V is TRBV2 and J is TRBJ2-7; 7 positions match TRBD2. Germline assignment: CDR1 SNHLY and CDR2 FYNNEI. After removal of 6 bases from V and 3 bases from J, the junction contained 5 bases not matched to a gene. CDR3 length equals 13 residues. The CDR3 protein is CASSGGGVYEQYF. The CDR3 DNA is TGTGCCAGCAGCGGCGGGGGAGTCTACGAGCAGTACTTC.

V usage is TRBV3-1 (or the pseudogene TRBV3-2) and J usage is TRBJ2-3, with 9 bases aligning to TRBD2. The junction had 4 bases not matched to a gene; V was cut back by 3 bases and J by 0 bases. The CDR3 contains 16 residues. Germline assignment: CDR1 LGHDT and CDR2 YNNKEL (reference sequence). CDR3 in DNA: TGTGCCAGCAGCCACCTAGCGGGGTCAAGCACAGATACGCAGTATTTT. This codes for CASSHLAGSSTDTQYF.

The V and J genes are TRBV11-2 and TRBJ1-1; TRBD1 matches at 10 bases. V shed 0 bases and J 8 bases; nucleotides not matched to a gene: 21. The germline gives CDR1 SGHAT, CDR2 FQNNGV. CDR3 length: 20 residues. The CDR3, as DNA: TGTGCCAGCAGCTTAGACCCGGGTTGGGGGACAGGGGAGGTTGGCTTGGAAGCTTTCTTT. It is translated as CASSLDPGWGTGEVGLEAFF.

This clone was counted once. The J gene is TRBJ2-1, the V gene TRBV5-4; D may be TRBD2 (6 bases). V lost 3 bases and J lost 4, with 17 bases in between. The CDR3 totals 16 residues. Germline CDR1 reads SGHNT; CDR2 reads YYREEE (reference sequence). CDR3 DNA: TGTGCCAGCAGCTCTATGGGGGGAAAGACTTACAATGAGCAGTTCTTC. As protein: CASSSMGGKTYNEQFF.

This sequence joins TRBV11-2 and TRBJ2-3, with D hard to call. The V gene's germline CDR1 is SGHAT and CDR2 FQNNGV. There are 16 residues in the CDR3. The V and J ends lost 0 bases and 4 bases respectively, with 14 bases between them. CDR3 sequence reads: CASSLEFYRYADTQYF. The CDR3 coding sequence is TGTGCCAGCAGCTTAGAATTTTACAGATATGCAGATACGCAGTATTTT.

This sequence joins TRBV21-1 and TRBJ1-4; the D call TRBD1 from the table was never checked on the DNA. TRBV21-1 constitutes a pseudogene. The CDR3 has 14 amino acids. CDR3 loop: CAGGYRGCREKLFF. CDR3 coding DNA: TGTGCCGGGGGGTACAGGGGCTGTCGTGAAAAACTGTTTTTT.

This sequence joins TRBV9 and TRBJ2-7, with D possibly matching TRBD2 (7 bases). This CDR3 region has 15 residues. V dropped 3 bases and J dropped 5 bases, with 18 bases sitting between them. CDR1 and CDR2 from the germline V gene are SGDLS and YYNGEE. CDR3 sequence (DNA): TGTGCCAGCAGCGAGAACAGGGAGGGCGTCGACGAGCAGTACTTC. Its translation is CASSENREGVDEQYF.

The chain joins TRBV11-2 to TRBJ2-2; D is possibly TRBD2 (5 bases). Germline CDR1 is SGHAT and CDR2 is FQNNGV. The CDR3 length is 16 residues. Trimming shortened V by 3 bases and J by 1 base, and 12 bases separated the two germline ends. The CDR3 reads CASSFPDAGNTGELFF. CDR3 DNA: TGTGCCAGCAGCTTTCCCGACGCGGGGAACACCGGGGAGCTGTTTTTT.

The genes are TRBV2 and TRBJ2-1; 15 nucleotides agree with TRBD2. Germline V gene sequence: CDR1 SNHLY, CDR2 FYNNEI. The J segment lost 2 bases and the V segment lost 5 bases, leaving 4 bases of the junction unmatched. There are 17 residues in the CDR3. CDR3 loop: CASSSGTSGGTYNEQFF. The CDR3 DNA reads as TGTGCCAGCAGTTCTGGGACTAGCGGGGGGACCTACAATGAGCAGTTCTTC.

The V gene is TRBV6-6, the J gene TRBJ2-2, with 8 bases that match TRBD2. The trim removed 7 bases at V and 3 bases at J, leaving 4 bases unmatched. The germline V gene encodes CDR1 MNHNY and CDR2 SVGAGI (reference sequence). The CDR3 covers 14 residues. CDR3 protein: CASKYGGDTGELFF. CDR3 bases: TGTGCCAGCAAGTACGGGGGGGACACCGGGGAGCTGTTTTTT.

The genes are TRBV5-1 and TRBJ1-4, with TRBD1 as a possible D gene (5 bases). The V gene lost 7 bases and the J gene lost 4 bases, with 14 bases spanning the gap. CDR3 size: 14 residues. Looked up from germline, CDR1 is SGHRS and CDR2 is YFSETQ. CDR3 DNA: TGCGCCAGCGCCCCGGGGGGGGATAATGAAAAACTGTTTTTT. This gives the protein CASAPGGDNEKLFF.

This rearrangement joins TRBV7-9 to TRBJ2-3; 8 nucleotides match TRBD2. Germline CDR1 is SEHNR and CDR2 is FQNEAQ (reference sequence). The CDR3 totals 18 residues. V was pared by 3 bases and J by 1 base, with 12 bases of the junction left unmatched. The CDR3 coding sequence is TGTGCCAGCAGCTTCTATCTCGCGGGGGGCCTCCGCACAGATACGCAGTATTTT. Its translation is CASSFYLAGGLRTDTQYF.

CDR3 region: CASSWGQGRGSGANVLTF. In DNA, the CDR3 is TGTGCCAGCAGCTGGGGACAGGGTAGAGGCTCTGGGGCCAACGTCCTGACTTTC. This chain joins TRBV5-5 and TRBJ2-6, with 9 bases matching TRBD1. The CDR3 is 18 residues long. Germline V CDR1 and CDR2: SGHKS, YYEKEE (reference sequence). Losses at the gene ends were 3 bases for V and 0 bases for J; bases not matched to a gene: 7.